This T cell receptor (beta chain) was sequenced in a study of identical twins. Study-wide findings and caveats: Out-of-frame alpha sequences shared by twins were enriched for low generation probability. Conclusions relied on cross-sectional statistical analysis, not following the same donors.

One entry per CDR3 protein results from TCRdb running MiXCR on the 5' RACE reads. Counted here are 400,000 to 550,000 distinct CDR3 sequences, 20% to 25% occurring once; the ten biggest clones make up over 2.5%. With 3 bases removed from V and 7 bases from J, the gap between germline ends came to 13 bases. The CDR3 length is 14 residues. Per the germline V gene, CDR1 is LGHDT and CDR2 is YNNKEL (reference sequence). The sample holds a few counts of this clonotype. Antigen: not known. Separately, the same data were catalogued under a study of T cells expressing NK-cell markers. That source adds: A range of about 1.0-8% of CD8+ T cells consisted of dominant NKG2C+ clonotypes in 5 or 6 donors.

The V gene is TRBV3-1, the J gene TRBJ2-1; tentatively, D is TRBD1 or TRBD2 (5 bases each). Material: CD4+ T cells sorted from blood. The receptor was isolated from a woman between 18 and 30 years old in good health. The chain's CDR3 is CASSHSGTPNEQFF. DNA of the CDR3: TGTGCCAGCAGCCACTCCGGGACCCCTAATGAGCAGTTCTTC.